This T cell receptor beta chain was documented in a study of T cell repertoires in cytomegalovirus infection. Turning to this clonotype: Antigen: not known.

TCRdb reprocessed the reads via MiXCR and lists one record per CDR3 protein. The profile shows 45,000 to 60,000 distinct CDR3 sequences, around 20% of them singletons. The clonotype comes from a human donor in good health (CMV status not recorded). Some clones in this sample may be carry-over from other donors' samples. The source material was CD8+ T cells from cultured PBMCs, sampled from culture after CMV antigen stimulation.

The CDR3 protein is CASSPGLAGTSISDTQYF. The CDR3 bases are TGTGCCAGCAGCCCAGGACTAGCGGGGACTTCAATCTCAGATACGCAGTATTTT. The chain carries TRBV7-2 and TRBJ2-3, with 12 positions matching TRBD2. V was clipped by 5 bases and J by 4 bases; unmatched bases: 13. This CDR3 region has 18 residues. Germline lookup yields CDR1 SGHTA and CDR2 FQGNSA.